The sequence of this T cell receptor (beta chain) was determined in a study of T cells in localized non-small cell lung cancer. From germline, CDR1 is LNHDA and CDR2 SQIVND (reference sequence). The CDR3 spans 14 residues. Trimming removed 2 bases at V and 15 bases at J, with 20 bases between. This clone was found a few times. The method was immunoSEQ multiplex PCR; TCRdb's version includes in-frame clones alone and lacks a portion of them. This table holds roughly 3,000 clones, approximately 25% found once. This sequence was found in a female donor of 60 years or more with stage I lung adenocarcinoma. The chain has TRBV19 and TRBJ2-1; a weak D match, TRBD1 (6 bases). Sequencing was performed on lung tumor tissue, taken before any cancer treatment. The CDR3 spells CASSISQDRTLAFF. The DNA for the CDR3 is TGTGCCAGTAGTATATCACAAGACAGGACCCTCGCGTTCTTC.